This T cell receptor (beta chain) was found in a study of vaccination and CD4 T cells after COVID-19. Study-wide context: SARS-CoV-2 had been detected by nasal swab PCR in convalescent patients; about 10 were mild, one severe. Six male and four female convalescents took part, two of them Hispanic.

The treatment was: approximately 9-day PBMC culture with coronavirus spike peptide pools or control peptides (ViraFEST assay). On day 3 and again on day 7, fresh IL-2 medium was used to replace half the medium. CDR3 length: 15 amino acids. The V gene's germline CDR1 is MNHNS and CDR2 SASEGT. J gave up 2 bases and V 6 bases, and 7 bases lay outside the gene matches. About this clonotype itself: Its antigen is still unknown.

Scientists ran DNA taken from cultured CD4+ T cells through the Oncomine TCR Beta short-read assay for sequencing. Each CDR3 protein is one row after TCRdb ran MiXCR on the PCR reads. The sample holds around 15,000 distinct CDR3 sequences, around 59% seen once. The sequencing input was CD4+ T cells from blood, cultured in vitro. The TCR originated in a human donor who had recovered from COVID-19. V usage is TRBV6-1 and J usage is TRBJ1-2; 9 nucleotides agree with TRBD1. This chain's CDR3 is CASSRAGQGNYGYTF. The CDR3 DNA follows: TGTGCCAGCAGCCGGGCGGGACAGGGCAACTATGGCTACACCTTC.